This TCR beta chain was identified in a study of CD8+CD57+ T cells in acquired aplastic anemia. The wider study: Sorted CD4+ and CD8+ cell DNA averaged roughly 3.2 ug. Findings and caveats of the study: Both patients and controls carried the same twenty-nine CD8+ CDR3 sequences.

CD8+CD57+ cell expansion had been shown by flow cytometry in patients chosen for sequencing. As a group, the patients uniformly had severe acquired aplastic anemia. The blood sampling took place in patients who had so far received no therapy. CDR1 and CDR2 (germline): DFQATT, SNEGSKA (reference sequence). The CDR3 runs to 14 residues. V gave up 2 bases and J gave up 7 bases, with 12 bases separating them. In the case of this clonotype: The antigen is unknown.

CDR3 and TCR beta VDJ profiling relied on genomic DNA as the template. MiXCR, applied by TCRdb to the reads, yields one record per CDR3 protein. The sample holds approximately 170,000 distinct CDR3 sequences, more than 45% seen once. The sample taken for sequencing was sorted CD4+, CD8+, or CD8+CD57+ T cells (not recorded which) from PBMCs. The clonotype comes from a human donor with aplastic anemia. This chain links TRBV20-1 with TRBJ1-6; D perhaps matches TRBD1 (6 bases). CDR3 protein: CSARPGGGNSPLHF. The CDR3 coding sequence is TGCAGTGCTAGACCAGGAGGGGGGAATTCACCCCTCCACTTT.